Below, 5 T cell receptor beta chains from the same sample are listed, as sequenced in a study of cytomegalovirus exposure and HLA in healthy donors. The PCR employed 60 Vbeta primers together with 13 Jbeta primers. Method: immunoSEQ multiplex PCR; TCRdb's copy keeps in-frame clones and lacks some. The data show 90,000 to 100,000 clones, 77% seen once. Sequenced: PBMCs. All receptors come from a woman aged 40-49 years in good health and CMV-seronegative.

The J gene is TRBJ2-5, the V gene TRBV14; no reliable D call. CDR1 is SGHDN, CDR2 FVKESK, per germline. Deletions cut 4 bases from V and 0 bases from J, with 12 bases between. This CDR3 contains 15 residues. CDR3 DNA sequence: TGTGCCAGCAGCCCGTTTCGAGCCAACCAAGAGACCCAGTACTTC. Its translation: CASSPFRANQETQYF.

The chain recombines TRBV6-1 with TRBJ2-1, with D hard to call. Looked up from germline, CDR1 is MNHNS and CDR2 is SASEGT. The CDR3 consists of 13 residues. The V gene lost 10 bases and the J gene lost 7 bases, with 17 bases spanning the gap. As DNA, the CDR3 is TGTGCCACCAAGAGGTCACGGCAGAATGAGCAGTTCTTC. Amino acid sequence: CATKRSRQNEQFF.

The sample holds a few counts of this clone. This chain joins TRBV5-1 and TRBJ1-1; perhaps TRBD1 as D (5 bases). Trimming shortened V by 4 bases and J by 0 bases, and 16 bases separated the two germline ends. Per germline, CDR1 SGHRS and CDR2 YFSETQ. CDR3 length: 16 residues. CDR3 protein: CASSTVDSHVNTEAFF. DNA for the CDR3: TGCGCCAGCAGCACAGTTGACAGCCACGTGAACACTGAAGCTTTCTTT.

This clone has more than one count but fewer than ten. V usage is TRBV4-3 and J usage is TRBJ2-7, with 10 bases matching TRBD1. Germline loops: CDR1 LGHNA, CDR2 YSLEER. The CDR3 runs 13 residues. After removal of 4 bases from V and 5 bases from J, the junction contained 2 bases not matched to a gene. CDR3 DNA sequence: TGCGCCAGCAGCCGGGACAGGGGCCACGAGCAGTACTTC. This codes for CASSRDRGHEQYF.

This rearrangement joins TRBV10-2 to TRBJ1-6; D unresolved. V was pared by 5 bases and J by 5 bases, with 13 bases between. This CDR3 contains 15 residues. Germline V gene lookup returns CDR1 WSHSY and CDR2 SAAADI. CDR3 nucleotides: TGCGCCAGCAGTAGCCGGGAACCGGATAATTCACCCCTCCACTTT. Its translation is CASSSREPDNSPLHF.